What follows are 14 T cell receptor beta chains derived from one specimen sequenced in a study of prognosis after radiotherapy for stage I lung cancer. CDR3 of TCR beta was amplified from genomic DNA via a two-round multiplex PCR. With primers specific to each TRBV and TRBJ gene, the first-round PCR was performed. TCRdb reprocessed the multiplex PCR reads with MiXCR, giving one entry per CDR3 protein. The sample lists fewer than 65,000 distinct CDR3 sequences, approximately 35% occurring once. Material: PBMCs, obtained before or after stereotactic body radiation therapy (not recorded which). The source of these receptors is a donor over 45 with non-small cell lung cancer.

This clonotype was detected many times. This chain links TRBV14 with TRBJ2-1, with D possibly being TRBD1 or TRBD2 (5 bases each). The CDR3 has 15 residues. Trimming took 3 bases from V and 9 from J, leaving 18 bases between them. Germline CDR1 and CDR2: SGHDN and FVKESK. CDR3 loop: CASSQWERGRIEQFF. CDR3 DNA: TGTGCCAGCAGCCAGTGGGAACGGGGCCGAATTGAGCAGTTCTTC.

Worth noting for this clonotype: Relative to the germline gene, one junction end is altered; a read error may explain this. This chain joins TRBV27 and TRBJ1-6; D gene uncertain. The CDR3 length is 12 residues. Per the germline V gene, CDR1 is MNHEY and CDR2 is SMNVEV (reference sequence). The CDR3 DNA is TGTGGCAGCAGGACCGGCGCCTCCGAATCTTTCTTT. As protein: CGSRTGASESFF.

This clonotype was detected ten times or more. This chain connects TRBV20-1 to TRBJ2-3, with D unresolved. Germline CDR1 is DFQATT and CDR2 is SNEGSKA (reference sequence). Trimming removed 1 base at V and 0 bases at J, with 8 bases between. This CDR3 region has 14 residues. CDR3 sequence reads: CSARGIGSTDTQYF. Here the CDR3 DNA reads TGCAGTGCTAGAGGAATCGGGAGCACAGATACGCAGTATTTT.

Remarks on this clonotype: One junction end does not reproduce the germline sequence, and a read error may be involved. This sequence joins TRBV28 and TRBJ2-6; D remains unclear. The CDR3 is made up of 13 amino acids. The V gene's germline CDR1 is MDHEN and CDR2 SYDVKM. The CDR3: CASSGSVANVLTF. CDR3 DNA sequence: TGTGCCAGCAGTGGTTCTGTGGCCAACGTCCTTACTTTC.

Ten or more counts support this clonotype. The chain is built from TRBV19 and TRBJ1-1; possible D gene TRBD1, 5 bases. CDR1 LNHDA and CDR2 SQIVND come from the germline V gene (reference sequence). The CDR3 consists of 14 residues. Trimming took 1 base from V and 1 from J, leaving 7 bases between them. CDR3 sequence (DNA): TGTGCCAGTAGTATAGCCGGGGCGAACACTGAAGCTTTCTTT. Its translation is CASSIAGANTEAFF.

In this sample, this clonotype turned up many times. The V gene is TRBV6-2 or TRBV6-3, the J gene TRBJ2-2, with 13 bases identical to TRBD2. CDR1 and CDR2 from the germline V gene are MNHEY and SVGEGT. Trimming took 6 bases from V and 4 from J; bases not matched to a gene: 5. The CDR3 is 16 amino acids. The CDR3 DNA reads as TGTGCCAGCAGCGGACTAGCGGGAGTGTCCACCGGGGAGCTGTTTTTT. Amino acids: CASSGLAGVSTGELFF.

This clonotype was observed at least ten times. The genes are TRBV24-1 and TRBJ1-1, with 9 bases that match TRBD1. The CDR3 is 17 amino acids. Germline-derived CDR1 and CDR2 are KGHDR and SFDVKD. With V trimmed by 3 bases and J by 6 bases, 13 bases remained unmatched. The CDR3 sequence is CATSDRPGQGRRSEAFF. The CDR3 nucleotides read TGTGCCACCAGTGATCGCCCGGGACAGGGTAGAAGGTCTGAAGCTTTCTTT.

About this clonotype itself: A much more abundant neighbour one base away suggests this may be a read error. The chain recombines TRBV2 with TRBJ2-7; 8 positions match TRBD1. This CDR3 has 15 amino acids. Unmatched junction bases numbered 8, after V lost 2 bases and J lost 5 bases. The germline gives CDR1 SNHLY, CDR2 FYNNEI. CDR3 bases: TGTGCCAGCAGTGAACAGGGGGCCGCCTCGGACGAGCAGTACTTC. It translates to CASSEQGAASDEQYF.

This clonotype was recorded many times. V usage is TRBV20-1 and J usage is TRBJ2-3, with 8 bases matching TRBD2. Germline CDR1 DFQATT, CDR2 SNEGSKA (reference sequence). The CDR3 consists of 14 residues. Trimming cost V 4 bases and J 4 bases; bases outside gene matches: 7. The CDR3 here is CSATGTRSADTQYF. As DNA, the CDR3 is TGCAGTGCTACCGGGACTAGAAGTGCAGATACGCAGTATTTT.

Details on this clonotype: A far larger clone is just one base off, so this is likely a read error. This sequence joins TRBV7-3 and TRBJ2-5; TRBD2 matches at 8 bases. The J call may be faulty, since TRBJ2-1 better matches the DNA end. The germline V gene has CDR1 SGHTA and CDR2 FQGTGA. CDR3 length: 15 amino acids. The CDR3 loop reads CARSLAGTSSYEQFF. The CDR3 coding sequence is TGTGCCAGAAGCTTAGCCGGGACTAGTAGCTATGAGCAGTTCTTC.

A remark on this clonotype: Because it lacks the conserved phenylalanine or tryptophan at the end, this CDR3 is likely a read error. The J gene is TRBJ1-2, the V gene TRBV28; TRBD1 aligns across 9 bases. CDR3 length equals 16 residues. CDR1 and CDR2 (germline): MDHEN, SYDVKM. Here the CDR3 reads CASRDTGTGFPYGYTL. CDR3 in DNA: TGTGCCAGCAGAGATACCGGGACAGGGTTCCCCTATGGATACACCTTA.

This clonotype was picked up many times. This chain joins TRBV5-1 and TRBJ1-4, with 7 nucleotides matching TRBD1. The CDR3 has 14 residues. V gave up 0 bases and J gave up 8 bases; unmatched junction bases: 4. The V gene's germline CDR1 is SGHRS and CDR2 YFSETQ. CDR3 bases: TGCGCCAGCAGCTTGGGACAGGGTGAGGAAAAACTGTTTTTT. Its protein product is CASSLGQGEEKLFF.

Turning to this clonotype: A read error may explain this, as a much larger clone is one base away. The V and J genes are TRBV24-1 and TRBJ2-6, with D possibly being TRBD1 (6 bases). CDR3 length: 15 amino acids. V lost 9 bases and J lost 3, with 14 bases in between. Looked up from germline, CDR1 is KGHDR and CDR2 is SFDVKD. The CDR3 loop is CATSLGAGGANVLTF. The CDR3 DNA reads as TGTGCCACCTCACTGGGGGCGGGTGGGGCCAACGTCCTGACTTTC.

With respect to this clonotype: It may be a read error: a sequence one base away is much more abundant. V usage is TRBV29-1 and J usage is TRBJ2-2; D might be TRBD2 (6 bases). The CDR3 runs to 14 residues. Germline-derived CDR1 and CDR2 are SQVTM and ANQGSEA. Trimming shortened V by 4 bases and J by 7 bases, and 16 bases separated the two germline ends. CDR3 nucleotides: TGCAGCGTTGCCCGGGACGACGGGGGCGGGGAGCTGTTTTTT. Translating gives CSVARDDGGGELFF.